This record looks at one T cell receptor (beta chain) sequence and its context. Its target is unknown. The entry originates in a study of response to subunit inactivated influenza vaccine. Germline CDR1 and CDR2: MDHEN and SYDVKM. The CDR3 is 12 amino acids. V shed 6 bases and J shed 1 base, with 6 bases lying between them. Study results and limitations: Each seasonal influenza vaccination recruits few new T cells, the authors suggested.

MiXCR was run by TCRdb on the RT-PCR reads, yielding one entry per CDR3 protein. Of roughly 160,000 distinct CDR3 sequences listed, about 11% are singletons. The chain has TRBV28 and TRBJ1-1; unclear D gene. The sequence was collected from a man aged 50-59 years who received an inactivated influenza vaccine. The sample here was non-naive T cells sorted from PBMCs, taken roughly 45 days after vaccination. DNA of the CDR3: TGTGCCAGCAGAACACAGAACACTGAAGCTTTCTTT. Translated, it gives CASRTQNTEAFF.